Here is one TCR beta chain with its context. MiXCR, run by TCRdb on the 5' RACE reads, gives a single entry per CDR3 protein. The table includes 250,000 to 350,000 distinct CDR3 sequences, around 15% detected once. This CDR3 is 15 amino acids long. With V trimmed by 3 bases and J by 4 bases, 3 bases remained unmatched. Germline loops: CDR1 KGHSH, CDR2 LQKENI. These data are taken from a study of T-cell memory formation after mild COVID-19. Background on the study: Largely, the TCR clusters proved donor specific.

Sequencing was done on a sample of PBMCs or a T cell subset sorted from them (not recorded which). V and J are TRBV18 and TRBJ1-1, with TRBD1 identical over 12 bases. The receptor comes from a man between 18 and 35 years old who had mild COVID-19 (a few samples of this study predate the infection). Cell type and time point are not known. The CDR3 sequence: CASSPGQGAGTEAFF. For the CDR3, the DNA is TGTGCCAGCTCACCGGGACAGGGGGCGGGCACTGAAGCTTTCTTT. Filled out from reference TRBV18 and TRBJ1-1, the complete variable domain reads NAGVMQNPRHLVRRRGQEARLRCSPMKGHSHVYWYRQLPEEGLKFMVYLQKENIIDESGMPKERFSAEFPKEGPSILRIQQVVRGDSAAYFCASSPGQGAGTEAFFGQGTRLTVV.